The clone carrying this T cell receptor beta chain was counted many times. The target antigen is unknown. This specimen belongs to a study of regulatory T cells in long-lasting Graves disease. The V gene lost 8 bases and the J gene lost 4 bases, with 14 bases spanning the gap. The CDR3 has 13 amino acids. Germline CDR1 is MNHNS and CDR2 is SASEGT. Time point here: persistent/refractory GD, antithyroid drugs over 5 years with positive TRAb. Scientists built the TCR library using RNA that was extracted from PBMCs. Libraries of TCR beta came from iRepertoire HTBI primers plus Arm-PCR of CDR3 regions. TCRdb redid the calling of the multiplex PCR reads with MiXCR, one entry per CDR3 protein. The sample yields around 340,000 distinct CDR3 sequences, about 19% seen once. Whole-study results and caveats: Persistent patients had a count of shared public clonotypes (approximately 3,000) that exceeded that of new patients (approximately 1,000). Under persistent disease, TRBV28, TRBJ1-2 and TRBJ2-5 were used preferentially.

This sequence originates from a female donor with Graves disease. The sequences come from peripheral blood mononuclear cells (PBMCs), collected when the disease was refractory, from a patient treated with antithyroid drugs. The chain links TRBV6-1 to TRBJ1-2; D gene unclear. The DNA for the CDR3 is TGTGCCAGCCATACTACGGGGAGCTATGGCTACACCTTC. Translated, it gives CASHTTGSYGYTF.